These T cell receptor beta chains were read from a single sample in a study of T cells after posttransplantation cyclophosphamide. The repertoire was sequenced with immunoSEQ multiplex PCR; TCRdb's copy has only in-frame clones and lacks some. The sample has 20,000 to 25,000 clones, approximately 71% seen once. Sequencing was carried out using memory CD4+ T cells sorted from PBMCs. Receptor source: a woman aged 55-75 years in good health, CMV-negative, and a related stem cell transplant donor. Each CDR3 is given with its conserved first and last residue. The D gene is left open where the match is weak. A clone size is listed for some rows: how often the clone was seen (once, few, many), or a class if it is expanded.

size: .; D: TRBD1; V: TRBV7-3; J: TRBJ2-3; CDR3: CASSLEQGPADTQYF; DNA: TGTGCCAGCAGCCTAGAACAGGGGCCGGCAGATACGCAGTATTTT
size: few; D: .; V: TRBV5-3; J: TRBJ2-7; CDR3: CARREGARAGYEQYF; DNA: TGTGCCAGAAGGGAGGGGGCCAGGGCCGGGTACGAGCAGTACTTC
size: .; D: .; V: TRBV15; J: TRBJ2-6; CDR3: CATREEANVLTF; DNA: TGTGCCACGAGAGAAGAGGCCAACGTCCTGACTTTC
size: few; D: TRBD1; V: TRBV4-3; J: TRBJ1-4; CDR3: CASSLRQGYGEKLFF; DNA: TGCGCCAGCAGCCTCAGACAGGGGTATGGTGAAAAACTGTTTTTT
size: .; D: .; V: TRBV10-3; J: TRBJ2-7; CDR3: CAISEARGDEQYF; DNA: TGTGCCATCAGTGAGGCGCGGGGTGACGAGCAGTACTTC
size: .; D: TRBD2; V: TRBV5-1; J: TRBJ2-3; CDR3: CASSFSGGLNTDTQYF; DNA: TGCGCCAGCAGCTTCAGCGGGGGGCTAAACACAGATACGCAGTATTTT
size: .; D: .; V: TRBV6-5; J: TRBJ1-5; CDR3: CASSYSGQAGQPQHF; DNA: TGTGCCAGCAGTTACTCGGGTCAAGCGGGTCAGCCCCAGCATTTT
size: once; D: TRBD2; V: TRBV29-1; J: TRBJ2-7; CDR3: CSVGTSGTYEQYF; DNA: TGCAGCGTGGGAACTAGCGGGACCTACGAGCAGTACTTC
size: .; D: .; V: TRBV5-1; J: TRBJ2-3; CDR3: CASSLEGVREPTDTQYF; DNA: TGCGCCAGCAGCTTGGAGGGGGTTCGGGAACCCACAGATACGCAGTATTTT
size: .; D: .; V: TRBV20-1; J: TRBJ2-7; CDR3: CSAATYEQYF; DNA: TGCAGTGCCGCTACGTACGAGCAGTACTTC